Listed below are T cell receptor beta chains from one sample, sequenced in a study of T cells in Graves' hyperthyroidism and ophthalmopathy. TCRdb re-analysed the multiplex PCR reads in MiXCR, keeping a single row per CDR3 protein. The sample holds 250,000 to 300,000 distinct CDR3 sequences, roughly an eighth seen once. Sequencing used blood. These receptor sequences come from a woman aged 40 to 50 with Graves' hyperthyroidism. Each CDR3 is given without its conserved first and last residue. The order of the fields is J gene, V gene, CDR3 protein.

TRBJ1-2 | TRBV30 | AWSVRTGSLGYT
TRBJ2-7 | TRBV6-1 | ASSEIGRSYEQY
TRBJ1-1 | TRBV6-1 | ASSEQVGTEAF
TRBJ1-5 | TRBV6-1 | ASSELAGDQPQH
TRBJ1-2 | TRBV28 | ASRTGEFYLYGYT
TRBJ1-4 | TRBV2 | ASSAQGQAAGNEKLF
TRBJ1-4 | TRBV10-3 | AISPGQGLNEKLF
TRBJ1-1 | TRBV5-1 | ASSSDQGFNAEAF
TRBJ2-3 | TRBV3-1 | ASSQGAGSGRSSDTQY
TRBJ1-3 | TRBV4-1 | ASSIHNSGNTIY
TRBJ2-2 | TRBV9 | ASSSDGDTTNTGELF
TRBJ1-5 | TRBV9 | ASSAQLNQPQH
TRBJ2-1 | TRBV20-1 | SARAYRDNEQF
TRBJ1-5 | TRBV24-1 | ATSESGQGAQPQH
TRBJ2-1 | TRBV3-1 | GSSPGLAGVYNEQF
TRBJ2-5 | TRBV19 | ASRTLDTYQETQY
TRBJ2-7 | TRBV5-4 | ASSLGSGGYYEQY
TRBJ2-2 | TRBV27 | ASSLGIGGTGELF
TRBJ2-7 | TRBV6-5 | ASSYTPRGDYEQY
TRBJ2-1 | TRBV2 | ATMGASGTEQF
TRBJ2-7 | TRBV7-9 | ASSFEEGYEQY
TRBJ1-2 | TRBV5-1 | ASSPRGDGYT
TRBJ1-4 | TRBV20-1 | SARQGASDEKLF
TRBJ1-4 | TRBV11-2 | ASSLTSGNEKLF
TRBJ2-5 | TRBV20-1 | SAPPSGEETQY
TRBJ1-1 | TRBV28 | ASSKQGGDTEAF
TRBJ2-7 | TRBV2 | ASSDKSYEQY